Following are 20 T cell receptor beta chains from one sample sequenced in a study of CD8 T cells in Susac syndrome. RNA was extracted with the RNeasy kit, and a quantity of about 0.45 to 1 ug was reverse transcribed using random hexamers. TCRdb processed the immunoSEQ multiplex PCR reads anew with MiXCR; each CDR3 protein has one entry. The table records 180,000 or so distinct CDR3 sequences, over 85% of them present only once. The material sequenced was CD4+ T cells from PBMCs. Source of these receptors: a human donor in good health.

The V call is TRBV7-9, the J call TRBJ1-1; no clear D gene. CDR1 SEHNR and CDR2 FQNEAQ come from the germline V gene (reference sequence). The CDR3 runs 15 residues. Trimming stripped 1 base from V and 0 bases from J, with 9 bases between. This chain's CDR3 is CASSLEWVLNTEAFF. The DNA for the CDR3 is TGTGCCAGCAGCTTAGAATGGGTATTGAACACTGAAGCTTTCTTT.

V gene TRBV3-1 combines with J gene TRBJ1-1; D remains ambiguous. V was shortened by 4 bases and J by 0 bases, with 12 bases between the two germline ends. The CDR3 is made up of 15 amino acids. CDR1 LGHDT and CDR2 YNNKEL come from the germline V gene (reference sequence). Here the CDR3 DNA reads TGTGCCAGCAGCCCCAAGTCCGGGATGAACACTGAAGCTTTCTTT. Its protein is CASSPKSGMNTEAFF.

The chain is built from TRBV20-1 and TRBJ1-1; no firm D call. CDR1 and CDR2 (germline): DFQATT, SNEGSKA (reference sequence). The CDR3 consists of 12 residues. V was clipped by 6 bases and J by 8 bases, with 16 bases between them. The CDR3 here is CSALLRRVEAFF. The DNA for the CDR3 is TGCAGTGCCCTCCTACGGCGGGTCGAAGCTTTCTTT.

The chain couples TRBV7-2 to TRBJ2-2, with D tentatively TRBD2 (6 bases). CDR1 SGHTA and CDR2 FQGNSA come from the germline V gene. CDR3 length: 14 amino acids. V was clipped by 2 bases and J by 7 bases, with 11 bases between them. The CDR3, as DNA: TGTGCCAGCAGCTTAAAGCGTAGCGGCGGGGAGCTGTTTTTT. This sequence encodes CASSLKRSGGELFF.

The chain has TRBV10-3 and TRBJ1-1; no definite D call. The germline V gene has CDR1 ENHRY and CDR2 SYGVKD. Deletions cut 4 bases from V and 3 bases from J, with 3 bases between. The CDR3 extends over 11 amino acids. CDR3 protein: CAISGDTEAFF. In nucleotides, the CDR3 is TGTGCCATCAGTGGAGACACTGAAGCTTTCTTT.

V and J are TRBV27 and TRBJ2-5; D not resolved. Germline values: CDR1 MNHEY, CDR2 SMNVEV (reference sequence). The CDR3 totals 10 residues. The V and J ends lost 2 bases and 7 bases respectively, with 2 bases between them. CDR3 DNA: TGTGCCAGCAGTTTAGGGACCCAGTACTTC. Translated: CASSLGTQYF.

This clonotype was seen just once. V and J are TRBV6-6 and TRBJ2-1; possible D gene TRBD1, 5 bases. The CDR3 is 15 amino acids. Germline V gene data show CDR1 as MNHNY and CDR2 as SVGAGI (reference sequence). V was trimmed by 6 bases and J by 6 bases, leaving 18 bases between them. The CDR3 is CASRGIQEGANEQFF. DNA for the CDR3: TGTGCCAGCAGGGGAATCCAGGAAGGGGCCAATGAGCAGTTCTTC.

The chain joins TRBV29-1 to TRBJ2-5, with unresolved D. This CDR3 is built from 12 residues. V dropped 5 bases and J dropped 1 base, with 8 bases sitting between them. CDR1 is SQVTM and CDR2 is ANQGSEA in the germline V gene. The CDR3 sequence is CSVYLSQETQYF. In nucleotides, the CDR3 is TGCAGCGTTTATCTCTCCCAAGAGACCCAGTACTTC.

This rearrangement joins TRBV7-3 to TRBJ2-1; possibly TRBD2 for D (5 bases). Trimming took 5 bases from V and 5 from J, leaving 10 bases between them. CDR1 and CDR2 (germline): SGHTA, FQGTGA. This CDR3 comprises 13 residues. DNA of the CDR3: TGTGCCAGCAGCATCGGGAAGAACAATGAGCAGTTCTTC. It specifies CASSIGKNNEQFF.

Only one count was recorded for this clonotype. The chain has TRBV13 and TRBJ1-2; D is undetermined. With 5 bases removed from V and 8 bases from J, the gap between germline ends came to 15 bases. Germline loops: CDR1 PRHDT, CDR2 FYEKMQ (reference sequence). The CDR3 extends over 13 amino acids. DNA for the CDR3: TGTGCCAGCAGCCGGGTGAGTGAAGGCGGCTACACCTTC. Protein product: CASSRVSEGGYTF.

The gene calls are TRBV7-3 and TRBJ1-4, with TRBD1 as a possible D gene (6 bases). Germline lookup yields CDR1 SGHTA and CDR2 FQGTGA. The length of the CDR3 is 13 residues. The CDR3 spells CSPVDRLKGKLFF. CDR3 DNA sequence: TGTTCCCCAGTCGACAGGCTCAAGGGGAAACTGTTTTTT.

V usage is TRBV9 and J usage is TRBJ2-1, with TRBD2 matching over 11 bases. The CDR3 has 17 amino acids. The germline V gene has CDR1 SGDLS and CDR2 YYNGEE. The V segment lost 4 bases and the J segment 7 bases; nucleotides outside the gene matches: 13. CDR3 sequence (DNA): TGTGCCAGCAGCCCAGGGAGGCTAGCGGGGGGTACAAATGAGCAGTTCTTC. Translated, it gives CASSPGRLAGGTNEQFF.

CDR3 in DNA: TGCAGCGTTGCGGCCAGGGATTACGGCTACACCTTC. This sequence encodes CSVAARDYGYTF. The genes are TRBV29-1 and TRBJ1-2; the D gene is possibly TRBD1 (5 bases). Germline V gene lookup returns CDR1 SQVTM and CDR2 ANQGSEA. V lost 4 bases to trimming and J lost 8 bases, with 14 bases between them. The CDR3 consists of 12 residues.

The V and J genes are TRBV9 and TRBJ2-1; weak D call: TRBD1 (5 bases). CDR3 length equals 13 residues. The V end lost 0 bases, the J end lost 6 bases, and 7 bases lay between the germline ends. CDR1 is SGDLS, CDR2 YYNGEE, per germline. The CDR3 loop is CASSVGQGNEQFF. The CDR3 DNA sequence: TGTGCCAGCAGCGTAGGGCAGGGCAATGAGCAGTTCTTC.

This chain links TRBV5-6 with TRBJ2-5; TRBD2 matches at 12 bases. Germline CDR1 SGHDT, CDR2 YYEEEE. V was clipped by 2 bases and J by 5 bases; unmatched bases: 7. CDR3 length: 16 residues. The DNA of the CDR3 is TGTGCCAGCAGCTTTGGACTAGCGGGGATGATGGAGACCCAGTACTTC. It is translated as CASSFGLAGMMETQYF.

The rearrangement links TRBV9 to TRBJ1-2; 8 bases are shared with TRBD1. CDR3 size: 14 residues. V shed 4 bases, J shed 3 bases, and the junction held 5 bases outside the gene matches. CDR1 is SGDLS, CDR2 YYNGEE, per germline. CDR3 coding DNA: TGTGCCAGCAGCTTCACAGGGGGAGACTATGGCTACACCTTC. Its translation: CASSFTGGDYGYTF. Supplemented by reference TRBV9 and TRBJ1-2, the full variable domain reads DSGVTQTPKHLITATGQRVTLRCSPRSGDLSVYWYQQSLDQGLQFLIQYYNGEERAKGNILERFSAQQFPDLHSELNLSSLELGDSALYFCASSFTGGDYGYTFGSGTRLTVV.

This chain connects TRBV9 to TRBJ2-5, with 8 bases identical to TRBD2. The CDR3 length is 15 residues. CDR1 and CDR2 (germline): SGDLS, YYNGEE. V shed 0 bases, J shed 2 bases, and the junction held 3 bases outside the gene matches. The CDR3 coding sequence is TGTGCCAGCAGCGTAGAACGGGGGGGTCAAGAGACCCAGTACTTC. Its translation: CASSVERGGQETQYF.

The chain employs TRBV4-1 and TRBJ2-2; the match to TRBD2 covers 11 bases. Germline V gives CDR1 MGHRA, CDR2 YSYEKL. V gave up 4 bases and J gave up 3 bases; unmatched junction bases: 4. The CDR3 is 16 amino acids. Here the CDR3 DNA reads TGCGCCAGCAGCCCGTCTAGCGGGGGGTACACCGGGGAGCTGTTTTTT. It specifies CASSPSSGGYTGELFF.

This chain links TRBV30 with TRBJ1-1; perhaps TRBD1 as D (5 bases). The CDR3 loop spans 17 amino acids. Germline assignment: CDR1 GTSNPN and CDR2 SVGIG (reference sequence). Trimming removed 3 bases from V and 1 base from J, with 21 bases in between. The CDR3 sequence: CAWRLGATIGTNTEAFF. The CDR3 DNA is TGTGCCTGGAGGTTAGGGGCTACTATAGGGACGAACACTGAAGCTTTCTTT.

The rearrangement joins TRBV3-1 to TRBJ1-2; possible D gene TRBD1, 5 bases. Per the germline V gene, CDR1 is LGHDT and CDR2 is YNNKEL (reference sequence). This CDR3 contains 13 residues. V lost 0 bases and J lost 7, with 9 bases in between. CDR3 region: CASSQDRVGGYTF. The CDR3 nucleotides are TGTGCCAGCAGCCAAGACAGGGTGGGTGGCTACACCTTC.